The clone carrying this T cell receptor beta chain is a singleton in its sample. The data are from a study of blood T cell repertoires in COVID-19. The wider study: Both acute and convalescent COVID-19 samples were obtained from the United States, Italy and Spain. T cells, B-cell-depleted T cells, or PBMCs provided the cDNA or gDNA that served as material.

As processed by the authors: Using reference gene primer amplification, nucleated cell counts were estimated. Profiling relied on immunoSEQ multiplex PCR, and the TCRdb table lists in-frame clones only, not all of them. From that table come the V and J calls and clone size; the DNA was used to work out D and trimming. The sample yields over 20,000 clones, 82% seen once. The receptor was derived from a human donor in a cohort sampled during active COVID-19. Sequencing was carried out using peripheral blood.

CDR3 nucleotide sequence: TGTGCCAGCAGCAATAACCAGGGTGAACGTGGCTACACCTTC. It translates to CASSNNQGERGYTF. The chain is built from TRBV6-6 and TRBJ1-2; tentatively, D is TRBD1 (5 bases). The CDR3 runs to 14 residues. Germline V CDR1 and CDR2: MNHNY, SVGAGI (reference sequence). V lost 6 bases and J lost 7, with 18 bases in between.